This T cell receptor (beta chain) was captured in a study of T cells in Graves' hyperthyroidism and ophthalmopathy (dated by TCRdb to between 2017 and 2020). At the level of the whole study: Peripheral blood was sampled at the time of initial diagnosis, prior to any treatment. To identify TCR V-J signatures that set the groups apart, the researchers used a discovery cohort of about a hundred patients, made up of approximately 43 with Graves' ophthalmopathy and some 60 with stable Graves' hyperthyroidism. Prospective prediction of ophthalmopathy was tested in an independent validation cohort of fewer than 20 hyperthyroidism patients and some 17 patients who later progressed to ophthalmopathy. The 90 or so discovery patients were randomly split 7:3 into training and test sets. In addition, the study compared T-cell repertoires in thyroid tissue and in blood from about 6 Graves' hyperthyroidism patients. After sampling, hyperthyroidism patients received methimazole starting at 30 mg daily, and ophthalmopathy patients received high-dose intravenous methylprednisolone. TCR Vbeta CDR3 sequencing of around 130 peripheral blood samples (around 45 ophthalmopathy, 75 hyperthyroidism and roughly 17 progressor patients) is reported in the paper.

General conclusions and limits of the study: In validation, the model predicted progression to ophthalmopathy a median of about 5.9 months before onset, with roughly 71% sensitivity and around 76% specificity. A 13 V-J signature model separated ophthalmopathy from stable hyperthyroidism, with around 91% sensitivity and roughly 82% specificity in cross-validation and 80%/75% in testing. No statistical method was used to set the sample size in advance, and investigators knew the group allocation. Most expanded thyroid clonotypes (frequency above 0.001) were also detected in blood, suggesting blood repertoires may reflect thyroid immune responses.

Trimming costs V 3 bases and J 6 bases, and their ends lie 11 bases apart. Taken from cysteine to phenylalanine, the CDR3 has 13 residues. Only the CDR3 part of the read is kept: 39 bases, read in frame from the first base. In this sample, this clonotype turned up many times. There is no known antigen for this receptor. No qualities accompany the bases; no much larger clone lies one base away. The TCR beta CDR3 regions were amplified from RNA transcripts. The first round of RT-PCR for the TCR CDR3 was performed with the HTBI primer set and the Qiagen OneStep RT-PCR kit. A second multiplex PCR round built the libraries, followed by size selection and purification. Paired-end sequencing of the libraries was performed with 100 bp reads on an Illumina HiSeq2000. Under the source paper's analysis protocol: SOAPnuke was used to process the raw data, removing reads that contained adapters or uncalled bases, had a mean Phred below 15, or lacked an exact match to the constant primer or identifier. COPE v1.2.5 was used to merge the high-quality paired reads, and each unique nucleotide sequence was defined as a clonotype. MiTCR v1.1 was used to align the clonotypes against IMGT TRBV, TRBD and TRBJ reference segments. The analysis was restricted to V-J combinations with a frequency above 0.0001, which together covered 99% to 99.2% of the repertoires. The TCS score was defined as F50 (clonal expansion) divided by E x V (chaos), with BLOSUM62-based TCRdist calculated between CDR3 peptides within each V-J. Welch's t-statistics and random forest reduced around 520 V-J features to roughly 13, which were used in a naive Bayes classifier (R e1071). TCRdb passed the public sequencing reads through fastp at Q25 and MiXCR, retaining productive beta sequences. All rows with the same CDR3 protein become a single entry with the most common DNA and genes. It is TCRdb's table, rather than the study itself, that gives the V and J calls and clone size. The sample table lists hundreds of thousands of distinct CDR3 sequences, around 15% of them with a count of one. Jointly, the top ten make up about 9.4% of the sample.

Stable Graves' hyperthyroidism was defined as no progression to ophthalmopathy during 18 months of follow-up. Hyperthyroidism patients were aged 18 to 65 years and newly diagnosed, with disease duration of less than 2 months. Any patient with an uncontrolled infection, another autoimmune disease, pregnancy or lactation was excluded. Diagnoses were based on clinical symptoms, serum thyroxine and TRAb, thyroid ultrasound and orbital computed tomography. PBMCs were separated from roughly 10 ml of fresh peripheral blood using Ficoll-Paque density gradient centrifugation. Total RNA was extracted using Trizol reagent, and RNA quality was assessed on an Agilent 2100 Bioanalyzer.

The TCR comes from a woman between 18 and 30 years old with Graves' hyperthyroidism. The sequence links TRBV12-3 or TRBV12-4 to TRBJ1-1; the best D guess is TRBD1, with 5 bases matching. The specimen sequenced was blood. The CDR3 protein: CASSFIWDPEAFF. The DNA reads TGTGCCAGCAGTTTTATCTGGGACCCTGAAGCTTTCTTT.